The clone carrying this T cell receptor (beta chain) has ten or more counts. The antigen remains unidentified. This entry belongs to a study of neurological immune-mediated disorders. Study results and caveats: The absence of shared CDR3 amino acid sequences among expanded clones across subjects suggests private repertoires in all groups. The level of TCR clonal expansion was highest in patients with HTLV-1-associated myelopathy and lowest in multiple sclerosis, where it fell below the level seen in healthy controls.

5'RACE employing 10-nucleotide random UMIs yielded the cDNA. TCRdb used MiXCR to reprocess the 5' RACE reads, holding one entry per CDR3 protein. The table shows roughly 70,000 distinct CDR3 sequences, with less than 5.5% occurring only once. Looked up from germline, CDR1 is MDHEN and CDR2 is SYDVKM. Trimming at V came to 4 bases and at J to 1 base, leaving 9 bases not matched to a gene. There are 17 residues in the CDR3. Unsorted libraries used 2 million PBMCs kept at -80 degrees C. The specimen sequenced was PBMCs. The rearrangement joins TRBV28 to TRBJ2-2; TRBD2 agrees at 7 bases. The sequence was obtained from a woman aged 25-40 years with multiple sclerosis. CDR3 nucleotides: TGTGCCAGCAGTTCCCCGTGGACTAGTAGGAACACCGGGGAGCTGTTTTTT. It is translated as CASSSPWTSRNTGELFF. Full variable domain (remainder filled in from reference TRBV28 and TRBJ2-2): DVKVTQSSRYLVKRTGEKVFLECVQDMDHENMFWYRQDPGLGLRLIYFSYDVKMKEKGDIPEGYSVSREKKERFSLILESASTNQTSMYLCASSSPWTSRNTGELFFGEGSRLTVL.